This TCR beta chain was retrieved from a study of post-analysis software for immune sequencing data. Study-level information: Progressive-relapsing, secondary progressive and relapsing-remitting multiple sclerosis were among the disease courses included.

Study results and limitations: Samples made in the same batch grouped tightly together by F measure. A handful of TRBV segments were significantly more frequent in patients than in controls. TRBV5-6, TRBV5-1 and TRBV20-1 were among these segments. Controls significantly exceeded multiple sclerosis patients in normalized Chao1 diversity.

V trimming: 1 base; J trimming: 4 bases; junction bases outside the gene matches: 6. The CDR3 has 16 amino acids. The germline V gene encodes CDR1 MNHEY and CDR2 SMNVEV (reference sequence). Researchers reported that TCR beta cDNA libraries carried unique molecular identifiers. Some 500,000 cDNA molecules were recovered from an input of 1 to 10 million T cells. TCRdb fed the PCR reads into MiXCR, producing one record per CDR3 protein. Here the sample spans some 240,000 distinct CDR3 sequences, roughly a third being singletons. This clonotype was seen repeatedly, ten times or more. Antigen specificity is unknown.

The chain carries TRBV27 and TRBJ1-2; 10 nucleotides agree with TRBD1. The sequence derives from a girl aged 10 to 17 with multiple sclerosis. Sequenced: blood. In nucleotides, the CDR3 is TGTGCCAGCAGTTTATGGGGGACAGGGGAGGCCTATGGCTACACCTTC. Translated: CASSLWGTGEAYGYTF.